A selection of T cell receptor beta chains follows, all from one sample in a study of T cells in Graves' hyperthyroidism and ophthalmopathy. TCRdb re-called the multiplex PCR reads through MiXCR, storing one row per CDR3 protein. The sample has roughly 130,000 distinct CDR3 sequences, roughly a fifth seen once; the top ten hold around two thirds. The material sequenced was blood. The receptors here all came from a woman in her fifties or sixties with Graves' hyperthyroidism that later progressed to Graves' ophthalmopathy. The CDR3 runs from the conserved cysteine through the conserved F or W. The order of the fields is V gene, clone size, CDR3 length, J gene, CDR3 protein. Not every row has a clone size; where given, it reads once, few, many or a size class.

TRBV28	few	14	TRBJ1-2	CASSRSLGVGGYTF
TRBV6-1	-	16	TRBJ2-3	CASSWGTPKSTDTQYF
TRBV20-1	many	15	TRBJ2-3	CSASKDRAFTDTQYF
TRBV2	many	17	TRBJ2-3	CASSEMVTSGAADTQYF
TRBV2	-	14	TRBJ1-5	CASSARRGNQPQHF
TRBV12-3/TRBV12-4	few	13	TRBJ2-7	CASPGLAGREQYF
TRBV5-6	few	15	TRBJ1-5	CASSRTGWSNQPQHF
TRBV7-6	many	15	TRBJ2-3	CASIFGGRVTDTQYF
TRBV5-1	many	14	TRBJ2-3	CASNEGRNTDTQYF
TRBV7-8	few	14	TRBJ2-2	CASSLVRESGELFF
TRBV25-1	-	16	TRBJ1-4	CASSEGAGRDREKLFF
TRBV7-2	-	16	TRBJ1-5	CASSPNRVGSNQPQHF
TRBV2	many	15	TRBJ1-4	CASRSQTGRNEKLFF
TRBV27	many	15	TRBJ2-5	CASSLSRSGRETQYF
TRBV7-9	-	16	TRBJ1-2	CASSLGFDRAVYGYTF
TRBV5-1	many	14	TRBJ1-1	CASSLTVMNTEAFF
TRBV27	-	16	TRBJ2-5	CASSLTSLGGQETQYF
TRBV2	many	16	TRBJ1-5	CASTARRTASLQPQHF
TRBV28	-	14	TRBJ2-4	CASSLFAGGDIQYF
TRBV6-1	-	12	TRBJ2-3	CASSAYTDTQYF